The entry below gives a single TCR beta chain sequence along with its context. Authors' processing steps: From reference gene primer amplification, estimates of nucleated cell counts were derived. TCRdb keeps only in-frame clones here, not all; method: immunoSEQ multiplex PCR. The DNA was the basis for D and trimming; V, J and clone size are from that table. This repertoire shows some 98,000 clones, approximately 80% found once; its top ten account for roughly 25%. Trimming at V came to 3 bases and at J to 8 bases, leaving 3 bases not matched to a gene. The CDR3 contains 14 residues. In germline, CDR1 is SGHTS, CDR2 YDEGEE. The source of the sample is a study of blood T cell repertoires in COVID-19. Study at large: Spain, Italy and the United States supplied samples that represented acute and convalescent COVID-19. Sources were T cells, B-cell-depleted T cells, or PBMCs; the material itself was cDNA or gDNA.

The genes are TRBV5-8 and TRBJ1-3; 12 bases are shared with TRBD1. This TCR was recovered from a man between 60 and 75 years old with acute or convalescent COVID-19. The sequencing input was peripheral blood. This chain's CDR3 is CASSWGQGADTIYF. The DNA of the CDR3 is TGTGCCAGCAGCTGGGGACAGGGGGCGGACACCATATATTTT.